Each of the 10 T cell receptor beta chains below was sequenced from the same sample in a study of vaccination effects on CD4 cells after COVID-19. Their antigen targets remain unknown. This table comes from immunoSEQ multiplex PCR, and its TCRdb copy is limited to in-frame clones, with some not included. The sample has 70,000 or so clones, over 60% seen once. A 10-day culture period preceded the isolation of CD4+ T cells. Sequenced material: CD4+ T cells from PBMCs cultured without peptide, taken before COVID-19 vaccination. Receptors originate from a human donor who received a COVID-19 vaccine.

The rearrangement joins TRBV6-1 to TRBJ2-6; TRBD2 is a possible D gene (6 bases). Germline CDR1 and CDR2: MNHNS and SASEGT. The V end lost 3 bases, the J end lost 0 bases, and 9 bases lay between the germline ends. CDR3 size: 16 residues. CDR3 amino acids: CASSDYGGSGANVLTF. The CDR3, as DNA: TGTGCCAGCAGTGATTACGGGGGCTCTGGGGCCAACGTCCTGACTTTC.

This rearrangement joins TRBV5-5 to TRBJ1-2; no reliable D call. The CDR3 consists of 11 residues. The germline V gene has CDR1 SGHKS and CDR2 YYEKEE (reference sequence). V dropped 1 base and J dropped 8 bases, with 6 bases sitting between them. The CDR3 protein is CASSLSGGYTF. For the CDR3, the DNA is TGTGCCAGCAGCTTGTCGGGGGGCTACACCTTC. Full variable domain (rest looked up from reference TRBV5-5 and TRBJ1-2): DAGVTQSPTHLIKTRGQQVTLRCSPISGHKSVSWYQQVLGQGPQFIFQYYEKEERGRGNFPDRFSARQFPNYSSELNVNALLLGDSALYLCASSLSGGYTFGSGTRLTVV.

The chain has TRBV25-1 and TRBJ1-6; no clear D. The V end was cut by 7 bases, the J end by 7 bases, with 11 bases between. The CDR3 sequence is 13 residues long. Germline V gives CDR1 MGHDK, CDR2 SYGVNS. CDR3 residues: CASTSAGNSPLHF. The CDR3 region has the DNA TGTGCCAGCACCAGTGCTGGGAATTCACCCCTCCACTTT. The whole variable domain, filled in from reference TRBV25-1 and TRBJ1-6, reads EADIYQTPRYLVIGTGKKITLECSQTMGHDKMYWYQQDPGMELHLIHYSYGVNSTEKGDLSSESTVSRIRTEHFPLTLESARPSHTSQYLCASTSAGNSPLHFGNGTRLTVT.

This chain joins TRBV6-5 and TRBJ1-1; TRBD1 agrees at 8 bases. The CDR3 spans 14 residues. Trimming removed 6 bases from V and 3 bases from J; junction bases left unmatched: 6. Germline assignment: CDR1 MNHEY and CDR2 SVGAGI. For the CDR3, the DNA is TGTGCCAGCAGGCATGACAGGGGTGACACTGAAGCTTTCTTT. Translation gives CASRHDRGDTEAFF.

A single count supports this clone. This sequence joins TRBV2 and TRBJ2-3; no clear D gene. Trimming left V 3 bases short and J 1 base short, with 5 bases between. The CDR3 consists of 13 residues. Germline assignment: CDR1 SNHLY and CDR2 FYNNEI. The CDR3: CASSDRGTDTQYF. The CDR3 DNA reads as TGTGCCAGCAGTGATCGGGGCACAGATACGCAGTATTTT.

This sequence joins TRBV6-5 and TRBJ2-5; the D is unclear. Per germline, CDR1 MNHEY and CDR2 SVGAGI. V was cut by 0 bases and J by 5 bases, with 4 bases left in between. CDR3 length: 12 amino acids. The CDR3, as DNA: TGTGCCAGCAGTTACTCTGGCGAGACCCAGTACTTC. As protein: CASSYSGETQYF.

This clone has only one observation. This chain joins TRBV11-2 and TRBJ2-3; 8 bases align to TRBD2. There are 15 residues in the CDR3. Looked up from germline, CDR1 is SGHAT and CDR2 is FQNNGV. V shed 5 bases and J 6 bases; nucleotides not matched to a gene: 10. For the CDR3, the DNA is TGTGCCAGCAGCCCCAGCGCGGGGGGAGGGGATACGCAGTATTTT. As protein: CASSPSAGGGDTQYF.

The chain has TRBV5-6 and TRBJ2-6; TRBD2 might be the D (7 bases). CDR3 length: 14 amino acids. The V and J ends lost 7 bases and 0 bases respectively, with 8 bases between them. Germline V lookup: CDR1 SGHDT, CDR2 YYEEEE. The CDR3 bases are TGTGCCAGCGCGGGGGCCTCTGGGGCCAACGTCCTGACTTTC. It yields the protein CASAGASGANVLTF.

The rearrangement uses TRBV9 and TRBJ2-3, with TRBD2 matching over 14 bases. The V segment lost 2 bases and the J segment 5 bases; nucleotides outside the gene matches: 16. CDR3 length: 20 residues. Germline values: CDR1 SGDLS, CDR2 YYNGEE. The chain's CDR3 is CASSVASGLAGGRGVDTQYF. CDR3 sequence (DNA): TGTGCCAGCAGCGTCGCATCAGGACTAGCGGGGGGCCGAGGGGTAGATACGCAGTATTTT.

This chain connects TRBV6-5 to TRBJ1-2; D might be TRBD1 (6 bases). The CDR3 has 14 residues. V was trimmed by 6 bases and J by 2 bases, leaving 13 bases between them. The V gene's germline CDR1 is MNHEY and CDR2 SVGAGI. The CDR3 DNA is TGTGCCAGCAGAGGCCCCACAGGGAACTATGGCTACACCTTC. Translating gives CASRGPTGNYGYTF.